The rows below give T cell receptor beta chains drawn from one sample of a study of shared clonotypes between healthy human individuals. Only in-frame clones appear in the TCRdb table, and some are missing; sequencing was by immunoSEQ multiplex PCR. Of about 470,000 clones listed, 75% to 85% are singletons. The sample consisted of PBMCs. These receptors were taken from a woman aged 35 to 49 in good health. Some clones in this sample may be carry-over from other donors' samples. CDR3s include the opening cysteine and the closing phenylalanine or tryptophan. The D gene is left open where the match is weak. Clone size is stated in some rows and not others, as once, few, many or a class when expanded.

CDR3aa	CDR3nt	v_gene	abundance	j_gene	d_gene
CASSLSATSGNEQYF	TGTGCCAGCAGTTTATCGGCGACTAGCGGGAACGAGCAGTACTTC	TRBV27	.	TRBJ2-7	TRBD2
CAFNGAGYGYTF	TGTGCCTTTAACGGGGCTGGCTATGGCTACACCTTC	TRBV30	.	TRBJ1-2	.
CASRQGEPYEQYF	TGCGCCAGCAGACAGGGAGAACCCTACGAGCAGTACTTC	TRBV5-1	.	TRBJ2-7	.
CASSRDSQQETQYF	TGTGCCAGCAGTCGGGACAGCCAACAAGAGACCCAGTACTTC	TRBV2	.	TRBJ2-5	TRBD1
CASSIPGQRLELFF	TGTGCCAGCAGTATACCGGGACAGAGATTAGAACTGTTTTTT	TRBV28	.	TRBJ1-4	TRBD1
CASSLEAIDNSPLHF	TGCGCCAGCAGCCTGGAGGCGATCGATAATTCACCCCTCCACTTT	TRBV5-1	.	TRBJ1-6	.
CSVEVLRGPGTEAFF	TGCAGCGTTGAGGTTCTTCGGGGGCCAGGCACTGAAGCTTTCTTT	TRBV29-1	.	TRBJ1-1	.
CASSWRISGYGYTF	TGTGCCAGCAGTTGGAGAATATCTGGGTATGGCTACACCTTC	TRBV27	.	TRBJ1-2	.
CAISEGGRGSYEQYF	TGTGCCATCAGTGAGGGCGGGAGGGGCTCCTACGAGCAGTACTTC	TRBV10-3	.	TRBJ2-7	TRBD2
CASRSSLGHQPQHF	TGTGCCAGCAGATCCAGCCTCGGCCATCAGCCCCAGCATTTT	TRBV6-5	.	TRBJ1-5	.
CASSLSSAVSAFF	TGTGCCAGCAGCTTATCATCAGCTGTGTCAGCTTTCTTT	TRBV7-9	few	TRBJ1-1	.
CASSGSNRGDPQHF	TGTGCCAGCAGTGGTTCGAACAGGGGGGATCCCCAGCATTTT	TRBV2	once	TRBJ1-5	TRBD1
CASSRGNRGTDTQYF	TGTGCCAGCAGTCGAGGGAATAGGGGCACAGATACGCAGTATTTT	TRBV6-6	few	TRBJ2-3	.
CASSVVVDAGNEQFF	TGTGCCAGCAGCGTAGTGGTGGACGCGGGCAATGAGCAGTTCTTC	TRBV9	.	TRBJ2-1	.
CASSFAPRGINEQFF	TGTGCCAGCAGCTTTGCCCCCAGGGGGATCAATGAGCAGTTCTTC	TRBV7-3	.	TRBJ2-1	TRBD1
CASSEADRGQPQHF	TGTGCCAGCAGTGAAGCAGACAGGGGTCAGCCCCAGCATTTT	TRBV2	.	TRBJ1-5	TRBD1
CASSQLDLMNYNEQFF	TGCGCCAGCAGCCAGTTAGACTTGATGAACTACAATGAGCAGTTCTTC	TRBV4-1	few	TRBJ2-1	.
CASSQGQGSFYEQYF	TGCGCCAGCAGCCAGGGACAGGGGTCGTTTTACGAGCAGTACTTC	TRBV5-1	.	TRBJ2-7	TRBD1
CASSIRARDSSERGSYEQYF	TGTGCCAGTAGTATAAGGGCCCGGGACAGCTCGGAGAGGGGCTCCTACGAGCAGTACTTC	TRBV19	.	TRBJ2-7	TRBD1
CASQVGGQGFGNTEAFF	TGTGCCAGCCAGGTTGGGGGACAGGGATTTGGGAACACTGAAGCTTTCTTT	TRBV2	.	TRBJ1-1	TRBD1
CASSPWGGRNTEAFF	TGTGCCAGCAGTCCTTGGGGGGGCCGGAACACTGAAGCTTTCTTT	TRBV2	.	TRBJ1-1	.
CASSLELVLSEAFF	TGTGCCAGCAGTTTAGAATTGGTTCTGTCCGAAGCTTTCTTT	TRBV28	.	TRBJ1-1	.
CASSPRQRETSSTDTQYF	TGTGCCAGCTCACCAAGACAGCGAGAAACATCTAGCACAGATACGCAGTATTTT	TRBV18	.	TRBJ2-3	.
CASSEVGGAGQPQHF	TGTGCCAGCAGTGAAGTAGGGGGGGCAGGTCAGCCCCAGCATTTT	TRBV6-1	.	TRBJ1-5	.
CASSQERRYGYTF	TGTGCCAGCAGCCAAGAACGGCGCTATGGCTACACCTTC	TRBV14	.	TRBJ1-2	.
CASSDSGGADTQYF	TGTGCCAGCAGTGACTCCGGGGGCGCAGATACGCAGTATTTT	TRBV6-4	many	TRBJ2-3	.
CASSPLTGRNEQFF	TGTGCCAGCAGCCCCCTGACAGGGAGGAATGAGCAGTTCTTC	TRBV7-2	.	TRBJ2-1	.
CASSKRIGSTDTQYF	TGTGCCAGCAGCAAAAGAATAGGTAGCACAGATACGCAGTATTTT	TRBV6-1	.	TRBJ2-3	.
CSTDDRASYNEQFF	TGCAGCACGGACGACAGGGCCTCCTACAATGAGCAGTTCTTC	TRBV29-1	.	TRBJ2-1	TRBD1
CASSLDWINTGELFF	TGTGCCAGCAGCCTGGACTGGATCAACACCGGGGAGCTGTTTTTT	TRBV5-4	once	TRBJ2-2	.
CAIRDREAQPQHF	TGTGCCATCCGGGACAGGGAGGCCCAGCCCCAGCATTTT	TRBV10-3	.	TRBJ1-5	TRBD1
CASSFPRTSGTYNEQFF	TGTGCCAGCAGTTTCCCCCGTACTAGCGGGACCTACAATGAGCAGTTCTTC	TRBV28	.	TRBJ2-1	TRBD2
CATSRWTSGSPGELFF	TGTGCCACCAGCAGATGGACTAGCGGGAGCCCCGGGGAGCTGTTTTTT	TRBV15	.	TRBJ2-2	TRBD2
CASSSRDRRYEQYF	TGTGCCAGTAGCAGCCGGGACAGACGGTACGAGCAGTACTTC	TRBV19	.	TRBJ2-7	TRBD1
CASSLVQGAGKDTQYF	TGTGCCAGCAGTTTGGTACAGGGGGCTGGCAAAGATACGCAGTATTTT	TRBV6-6	.	TRBJ2-3	TRBD1
CASSPGGGLSTDTQYF	TGTGCCAGCAGCCCGGGGGGAGGCCTAAGCACAGATACGCAGTATTTT	TRBV5-6	.	TRBJ2-3	TRBD2
CASGAPLAGVQETQYF	TGTGCCAGCGGCGCCCCACTAGCGGGAGTGCAAGAGACCCAGTACTTC	TRBV2	.	TRBJ2-5	TRBD2